A single sample is the source of the 17 T cell receptor beta chains below, sequenced in a study of blood T cell repertoires in COVID-19. Produced via immunoSEQ multiplex PCR; TCRdb's table is partial and in-frame only. This sample has 150,000 to 200,000 clones, with 65% to 85% found just once. Sequenced sample: peripheral blood. The receptor source for this set is a man between 60 and 70 years old with active or convalescent COVID-19.

The chain has TRBV5-1 and TRBJ2-7; TRBD2 matches 11 bases. Germline trimming cut 5 bases from V and 3 bases from J; bases unmatched to any gene: 7. CDR1 is SGHRS and CDR2 is YFSETQ in the germline V gene. CDR3 length equals 15 residues. CDR3 protein: CASSLTSGSFYEQYF. Here the CDR3 DNA reads TGCGCCAGCAGTTTAACTAGCGGGAGTTTCTACGAGCAGTACTTC.

There are a few counts of this clone. One end of the junction is discordant with germline, which a read error may explain. The chain uses TRBV7-9 and TRBJ2-4, with D possibly being TRBD2 (5 bases). The CDR3 covers 16 residues. CDR1 is SEHNR and CDR2 is FQNEAQ in the germline V gene (reference sequence). The CDR3 coding sequence is TGTGCCAGCAGCTTAGCTCGTAATCTAGCCCAAAACATTCAGTACTTC. Protein product: CASSLARNLAQNIQYF.

The chain carries TRBV6-6 and TRBJ1-3, with unresolved D. Trimming took off 5 bases at V and 4 bases at J, with 9 bases between the two ends. The CDR3 has 13 residues. The germline gives CDR1 MNHNY, CDR2 SVGAGI (reference sequence). The CDR3 region is CASSPLAGNTIYF. CDR3 DNA: TGTGCCAGCAGTCCCCTGGCCGGAAACACCATATATTTT.

V is TRBV11-2 and J is TRBJ2-1; TRBD2 aligns across 10 bases. V gave up 5 bases and J gave up 7 bases; unmatched junction bases: 5. The germline V gene encodes CDR1 SGHAT and CDR2 FQNNGV. This CDR3 has 14 amino acids. CDR3 loop: CASSGLAGVNEQFF. The CDR3 region has the DNA TGTGCCAGCAGCGGTCTAGCGGGAGTGAATGAGCAGTTCTTC.

The chain carries TRBV5-1 and TRBJ2-5; 7 nucleotides match TRBD2. The CDR3 covers 14 residues. V was pared by 3 bases and J by 5 bases, with 7 bases of the junction left unmatched. The V gene's germline CDR1 is SGHRS and CDR2 YFSETQ. The chain's CDR3 is CASSYGGGEETQYF. CDR3 DNA sequence: TGCGCCAGCAGCTACGGGGGAGGGGAGGAGACCCAGTACTTC.

This chain uses TRBV27 with TRBJ2-5, with a weak D call TRBD2 (8 bases). CDR1 MNHEY and CDR2 SMNVEV come from the germline V gene (reference sequence). Trimming took off 6 bases at V and 0 bases at J, with 38 bases between the two ends. This CDR3 has 23 amino acids. CDR3 protein: CASRMRQGPGSGTNGDDQETQYF. The CDR3 DNA reads as TGTGCCAGCAGAATGAGACAGGGTCCGGGTAGCGGGACTAACGGAGATGACCAAGAGACCCAGTACTTC.

The rearrangement links TRBV5-1 to TRBJ2-7; D gene uncertain. The CDR3 sequence is 17 residues long. The germline V and J ends were trimmed by 1 base and 2 bases, with 19 bases remaining between them. Germline V gene lookup returns CDR1 SGHRS and CDR2 YFSETQ. The CDR3, as DNA: TGCGCCAGCAGCTTGTCATACAACGAGGCTCGCACCTACGAGCAGTACTTC. Its protein is CASSLSYNEARTYEQYF.

The V call is TRBV4-3, the J call TRBJ2-7; D may be TRBD2 (7 bases). CDR3 length: 15 amino acids. In germline, CDR1 is LGHNA, CDR2 YSLEER. The ends were cut back, 0 bases at V and 4 bases at J, with 13 bases in the middle. The CDR3 region has the DNA TGCGCCAGCAGCCAAGATCGGGGGGCGGAATACGAGCAGTACTTC. Translating it yields CASSQDRGAEYEQYF.

This rearrangement joins TRBV19 to TRBJ1-6; D is perhaps TRBD1 (6 bases). The germline V gene encodes CDR1 LNHDA and CDR2 SQIVND (reference sequence). The V gene lost 2 bases and the J gene lost 9 bases, with 14 bases spanning the gap. The CDR3 covers 15 residues. CDR3 loop: CASSISRDTFSPLHF. The DNA of the CDR3 is TGTGCCAGTAGTATATCCCGGGACACCTTTTCACCCCTCCACTTT.

The chain is built from TRBV7-3 and TRBJ1-5; no reliable D call. In germline, CDR1 is SGHTA, CDR2 FQGTGA. Trimming took off 5 bases at V and 0 bases at J, with 5 bases between the two ends. CDR3 length: 13 amino acids. As DNA, the CDR3 is TGTGCCAGCAGCCCCAATAGCAATCAGCCCCAGCATTTT. It codes for CASSPNSNQPQHF.

The genes are TRBV6-5 and TRBJ2-2; D unclear. The CDR3 sequence is 11 residues long. V was clipped by 7 bases and J by 7 bases, with 7 bases between them. Germline CDR1 MNHEY, CDR2 SVGAGI. The CDR3 DNA reads TGTGCCAGCACCTTCCTCGGGGAGCTGTTTTTT. It specifies CASTFLGELFF.

This clone appeared a single time. The chain couples TRBV10-3 to TRBJ2-7; 8 nucleotides agree with TRBD2. The J segment lost 0 bases and the V segment lost 7 bases, leaving 5 bases of the junction unmatched. The CDR3 is 14 amino acids. Germline V gives CDR1 ENHRY, CDR2 SYGVKD. Written as DNA, the CDR3 is TGTGCCATCATGGTGCGGGAGGACTCCTACGAGCAGTACTTC. The encoded protein is CAIMVREDSYEQYF.

V is TRBV28 and J is TRBJ2-7; 10 bases map to TRBD2. Germline assignment: CDR1 MDHEN and CDR2 SYDVKM. The CDR3 is made up of 14 amino acids. J lost 4 bases, V lost 4 bases, and 4 bases had no gene match. The chain's CDR3 is CASSSVAGGYEQYF. The CDR3 DNA follows: TGTGCCAGCAGTTCAGTAGCGGGAGGATACGAGCAGTACTTC.

The table lists this clone with a few counts. CDR3 in amino acids: CASSGFGTSGRSEQFF. CDR3 bases: TGTGCCAGCAGCGGTTTTGGGACTAGCGGGAGAAGTGAGCAGTTCTTC. This chain uses TRBV7-2 with TRBJ2-1; TRBD2 matches 14 bases. Germline CDR1 reads SGHTA; CDR2 reads FQGNSA. The CDR3 covers 16 residues. Losses at the gene ends were 5 bases for V and 9 bases for J; bases not matched to a gene: 9.

This chain joins TRBV6-4 and TRBJ1-5; 9 bases are a match to TRBD1. V trimming: 3 bases; J trimming: 6 bases; junction bases outside the gene matches: 6. Germline-derived CDR1 and CDR2 are MRHNA and SNTAGT. This CDR3 comprises 15 residues. In DNA, the CDR3 is TGTGCCAGCAGTGAATCCGGGACAGGGAGTCAGCCCCAGCATTTT. This translates into CASSESGTGSQPQHF.

The chain has TRBV10-3 and TRBJ1-2; D not certain. Germline CDR1 and CDR2: ENHRY and SYGVKD. Trimming stripped 0 bases from V and 4 bases from J, with 6 bases between. This CDR3 spans 13 amino acids. CDR3 residues: CAISESGVYGYTF. As DNA, the CDR3 is TGTGCCATCAGTGAGTCGGGAGTCTATGGCTACACCTTC.

This rearrangement joins TRBV7-9 to TRBJ1-2; TRBD1 agrees at 10 bases. Germline loops: CDR1 SEHNR, CDR2 FQNEAQ (reference sequence). CDR3 size: 17 residues. V shed 5 bases and J 3 bases; nucleotides not matched to a gene: 12. CDR3 sequence reads: CASSPGDRGRGDYGYTF. In nucleotides, the CDR3 is TGTGCCAGCAGCCCCGGCGACAGGGGGCGAGGGGACTATGGCTACACCTTC.